This T cell receptor beta chain originates from a study of blood T cell repertoires in COVID-19. Trimming left V 11 bases short and J 0 bases short, with 13 bases between. The V gene's germline CDR1 is SNHLY and CDR2 FYNNEI. This CDR3 is 13 amino acids long. Authors' data handling: Nucleated cell number was recorded as an estimate derived from reference gene primer amplification. The assay was immunoSEQ multiplex PCR, and TCRdb's table has in-frame clones only and misses some. The V and J calls and clone size were taken over from that table, and D and trimming were inferred from the DNA. The sample shows around 200,000 clones, around four fifths of them seen only once.

The specimen was peripheral blood. The chain combines TRBV2 with TRBJ1-2, with D possibly TRBD1 on 5 matching bases. The clonotype was recovered from a woman aged 40-49 years with COVID-19, enrolled during active disease. The CDR3 DNA reads as TGTGCCGGGGGAGGTTACTCTAACTATGGCTACACCTTC. It encodes CAGGGYSNYGYTF.